The 25 T cell receptor beta chains below were found in one sample sequenced in a study of OX40 agonist ivuxolimab in advanced cancers. Assay used: immunoSEQ multiplex PCR; TCRdb lists only in-frame clones, some missing. This repertoire shows tens of thousands of clones, just over 90% found once; its top ten account for about 0.29%. The input for sequencing was CD4+ or CD8+ T cells sorted from blood, taken in a trial of the OX40 agonist ivuxolimab. These receptors all come from an adult with an advanced solid tumor such as melanoma, head and neck, liver or kidney cancer.

The chain carries TRBV5-1 and TRBJ1-2, with 10 bases matching TRBD1. Per the germline V gene, CDR1 is SGHRS and CDR2 is YFSETQ. V trimming: 6 bases; J trimming: 3 bases; junction bases outside the gene matches: 5. This CDR3 contains 14 residues. The CDR3 DNA is TGCGCCAGCACACCGGGACAGGGGCACTATGGCTACACCTTC. Amino acid sequence: CASTPGQGHYGYTF.

The chain is built from TRBV2 and TRBJ1-5, with 7 nucleotides matching TRBD1. Germline CDR1 reads SNHLY; CDR2 reads FYNNEI. Trimming removed 8 bases from V and 5 bases from J; junction bases left unmatched: 3. CDR3 length equals 12 residues. DNA for the CDR3: TGTGCCAGCCAGGGGGTCGATCAGCCCCAGCATTTT. Translated, it gives CASQGVDQPQHF. The full variable domain, rest sourced from reference TRBV2 and TRBJ1-5, is EPEVTQTPSHQVTQMGQEVILRCVPISNHLYFYWYRQILGQKVEFLVSFYNNEISEKSEIFDDQFSVERPDGSNFTLKIRSTKLEDSAMYFCASQGVDQPQHFGDGTRLSIL.

The V call is TRBV5-1, the J call TRBJ1-1, with D possibly matching TRBD1 (6 bases). Trimming took 6 bases from V and 1 from J, leaving 16 bases between them. CDR3 length equals 15 residues. Germline assignment: CDR1 SGHRS and CDR2 YFSETQ. The CDR3 coding sequence is TGCGCCAGCAACCCTACAGGGCCGGGGAACACTGAAGCTTTCTTT. It is translated as CASNPTGPGNTEAFF.

This chain uses TRBV27 with TRBJ1-2; D uncertain. Trimming pared 2 bases from V and 3 bases from J, leaving 7 bases between. CDR1 and CDR2 from the germline V gene are MNHEY and SMNVEV (reference sequence). The CDR3 loop spans 13 amino acids. For the CDR3, the DNA is TGTGCCAGCAGTTTAAGGGAAGACTATGGCTACACCTTC. It yields the protein CASSLREDYGYTF.

The rearrangement links TRBV7-2 to TRBJ1-5, with a possible D match to TRBD1 (5 bases). The CDR3 covers 14 residues. Germline-derived CDR1 and CDR2 are SGHTA and FQGNSA. Between the trimmed V and J ends, which lost 2 bases and 7 bases, there was a span of 12 bases. CDR3 region: CASSLPGWGQPQHF. CDR3 DNA sequence: TGTGCCAGCAGCTTACCGGGGTGGGGGCAGCCCCAGCATTTT.

The J gene is TRBJ1-5, the V gene TRBV11-3, with 10 positions matching TRBD1. The CDR3 consists of 17 residues. CDR1 and CDR2 (germline): SGHNT, YENEEA. V shed 0 bases, J shed 2 bases, and the junction held 4 bases outside the gene matches. In DNA, the CDR3 is TGTGCCAGCAGCTTAGATCCGACAGGGGGCGGCAATCAGCCCCAGCATTTT. This translates into CASSLDPTGGGNQPQHF.

About this clone itself: The identical CDR3 is also encoded by other nucleotide sequences in the sample. V and J are TRBV11-2 and TRBJ2-1; 12 nucleotides match TRBD2. Germline CDR1 and CDR2: SGHAT and FQNNGV. The CDR3 extends over 16 amino acids. After removal of 8 bases from V and 2 bases from J, the junction contained 7 bases not matched to a gene. In DNA form, the CDR3 reads TGTGCCAGCCGAAGGACTAGCGGGGCTACCTACAATGAGCAGTTCTTC. Translating gives CASRRTSGATYNEQFF.

This chain links TRBV7-2 with TRBJ2-1; unclear D gene. The length of the CDR3 is 12 residues. V lost 0 bases to trimming and J lost 7 bases, with 4 bases between them. Germline V gene data show CDR1 as SGHTA and CDR2 as FQGNSA. CDR3 sequence: CASSLARNEQFF. For the CDR3, the DNA is TGTGCCAGCAGCTTAGCCCGGAATGAGCAGTTCTTC.

This clone was seen a handful of times. The rearrangement joins TRBV5-4 to TRBJ1-1, with D perhaps TRBD1 (6 bases). The germline V and J ends were trimmed by 0 bases and 3 bases, with 9 bases remaining between them. This CDR3 contains 14 residues. Looked up from germline, CDR1 is SGHNT and CDR2 is YYREEE (reference sequence). The CDR3 loop reads CASSLETGHTEAFF. The CDR3 DNA reads as TGTGCCAGCAGCTTGGAGACAGGCCACACTGAAGCTTTCTTT. Supplemented by reference TRBV5-4 and TRBJ1-1, the full variable domain reads ETGVTQSPTHLIKTRGQQVTLRCSSQSGHNTVSWYQQALGQGPQFIFQYYREEENGRGNFPPRFSGLQFPNYSSELNVNALELDDSALYLCASSLETGHTEAFFGQGTRLTVV.

This sequence joins TRBV23-1 and TRBJ1-1; the match to TRBD1 covers 12 bases. TRBV23-1 is an ORF, with its function uncertain. V dropped 3 bases and J dropped 1; count of bases not matched to a gene: 9. CDR3 size: 18 residues. Here the CDR3 DNA reads TGCGCCAGCAGTCACTTGGGACAGGGGGCCATTACGAACACTGAAGCTTTCTTT. It translates to CASSHLGQGAITNTEAFF.

V is TRBV6-5 and J is TRBJ1-2; 9 bases line up with TRBD1. The V gene's germline CDR1 is MNHEY and CDR2 SVGAGI. V shed 3 bases and J 7 bases; nucleotides not matched to a gene: 6. This CDR3 comprises 14 residues. CDR3 nucleotide sequence: TGTGCCAGCAGTTATCAGGACAGGGGAGGTGGCTACACCTTC. Protein product: CASSYQDRGGGYTF.

This chain links TRBV2 with TRBJ1-2; D is ambiguous. CDR1 and CDR2 (germline): SNHLY, FYNNEI. The CDR3 has 12 amino acids. The V end lost 2 bases, the J end lost 4 bases, and 5 bases lay between the germline ends. The CDR3 protein is CASSERPYGYTF. The CDR3 DNA reads TGTGCCAGCAGTGAACGGCCCTATGGCTACACCTTC.

The chain recombines TRBV5-1 with TRBJ1-3; tentative D call: TRBD1 (5 bases). This CDR3 region has 16 residues. V was clipped by 4 bases and J by 0 bases, with 14 bases between them. From germline, CDR1 is SGHRS and CDR2 YFSETQ. The CDR3 sequence is CASSTTDSISGNTIYF. The DNA for the CDR3 is TGCGCCAGCAGCACAACCGACAGTATCTCTGGAAACACCATATATTTT.

This sequence joins TRBV4-1 and TRBJ2-1, with 7 bases that match TRBD1. Germline values: CDR1 MGHRA, CDR2 YSYEKL. J lost 0 bases, V lost 0 bases, and 11 bases had no gene match. The CDR3 has 19 residues. This chain's CDR3 is CASSQESGTAFTSYNEQFF. The CDR3 coding sequence is TGCGCCAGCAGCCAAGAAAGTGGGACAGCTTTCACCTCCTACAATGAGCAGTTCTTC.

This clone was seen once. The chain recombines TRBV19 with TRBJ1-4; D is possibly TRBD1 (6 bases). V was trimmed by 7 bases and J by 6 bases, leaving 9 bases between them. Per germline, CDR1 LNHDA and CDR2 SQIVND (reference sequence). There are 12 residues in the CDR3. The CDR3 spells CASKGVYEKLFF. CDR3 in DNA: TGTGCCAGTAAGGGGGTTTATGAAAAACTGTTTTTT.

The CDR3, as DNA: TGTGCCAGCAGTGTAACAGGGGGCTCTGGAAACACCATATATTTT. Amino acid sequence: CASSVTGGSGNTIYF. V gene TRBV6-5 combines with J gene TRBJ1-3; 8 bases line up with TRBD1. The germline CDR1 and CDR2 sequences are MNHEY and SVGAGI. The V segment lost 5 bases and the J segment 0 bases; nucleotides outside the gene matches: 3. This CDR3 contains 15 residues.

This chain joins TRBV6-6 and TRBJ2-7; 12 bases agree with TRBD2. CDR3 length: 15 residues. Germline V gene lookup returns CDR1 MNHNY and CDR2 SVGAGI (reference sequence). Trimming removed 6 bases from V and 3 bases from J; junction bases left unmatched: 6. The CDR3 nucleotides are TGTGCCAGCAGGCCGACTAGCGGGAGAAGCTACGAGCAGTACTTC. Translated, it gives CASRPTSGRSYEQYF.

The table lists this clone with a count of one. V usage is TRBV6-1 and J usage is TRBJ2-3; D is unresolved. The CDR3 loop spans 14 amino acids. Trimming pared 9 bases from V and 1 base from J, leaving 14 bases between. Germline V CDR1 and CDR2: MNHNS, SASEGT. The CDR3 DNA is TGTGCCAGTCGACTGGGTCTTGGCACAGATACGCAGTATTTT. Its translation is CASRLGLGTDTQYF.

V and J are TRBV5-4 and TRBJ2-1; D may be TRBD2 (6 bases). The CDR3 is 15 residues long. V shed 4 bases and J shed 5 bases, with 16 bases lying between them. CDR1 SGHNT and CDR2 YYREEE come from the germline V gene (reference sequence). The CDR3 spells CASSPVRENDNEQFF. As DNA, the CDR3 is TGTGCCAGCAGCCCGGTCCGGGAGAACGACAATGAGCAGTTCTTC.

The rearrangement links TRBV25-1 to TRBJ2-5, with 7 positions matching TRBD1. With V trimmed by 4 bases and J by 1 base, 9 bases remained unmatched. From germline, CDR1 is MGHDK and CDR2 SYGVNS. CDR3 size: 16 residues. CDR3 region: CASSAIRDRTQETQYF. Here the CDR3 DNA reads TGTGCCAGCAGTGCCATCCGGGACAGAACCCAAGAGACCCAGTACTTC.

The chain employs TRBV6-6 and TRBJ2-2; D is perhaps TRBD2 (6 bases). CDR1 MNHNY and CDR2 SVGAGI come from the germline V gene (reference sequence). The ends were cut back, 8 bases at V and 2 bases at J, with 18 bases in the middle. The CDR3 extends over 16 amino acids. The CDR3 DNA follows: TGTGCCAGCGGTACGGGAGTGGACTATAACACCGGGGAGCTGTTTTTT. Protein product: CASGTGVDYNTGELFF.

The chain employs TRBV7-2 and TRBJ2-7; D unclear. This CDR3 is built from 13 residues. V lost 4 bases and J 7 bases, leaving 14 bases between the germline ends. The V gene's germline CDR1 is SGHTA and CDR2 FQGNSA. The CDR3 coding sequence is TGTGCCAGCAGCTCCTATGGGCCGTCGGAGCAGTACTTC. Residues: CASSSYGPSEQYF.

The chain combines TRBV12-5 with TRBJ2-4; no clear D. The germline V gene has CDR1 LGHNT and CDR2 FRNRAP. With 0 bases removed from V and 6 bases from J, the gap between germline ends came to 15 bases. The CDR3 extends over 16 amino acids. CDR3 residues: CASGLVDSDNGNIQYF. CDR3 nucleotide sequence: TGTGCTAGTGGTTTGGTAGATTCGGATAACGGAAACATTCAGTACTTC.

The chain uses TRBV5-1 and TRBJ2-7; maybe TRBD1 (6 bases). Trimming pared 4 bases from V and 4 bases from J, leaving 18 bases between. Germline assignment: CDR1 SGHRS and CDR2 YFSETQ. The CDR3 runs to 15 residues. The CDR3 DNA follows: TGCGCCAGCAGCCTTGGGACATGGGGTAGGTACGAGCAGTACTTC. This translates into CASSLGTWGRYEQYF. The variable domain in full, completed from reference TRBV5-1 and TRBJ2-7, reads KAGVTQTPRYLIKTRGQQVTLSCSPISGHRSVSWYQQTPGQGLQFLFEYFSETQRNKGNFPGRFSGRQFSNSRSEMNVSTLELGDSALYLCASSLGTWGRYEQYFGPGTRLTVT.

The rearrangement links TRBV6-1 to TRBJ2-5; 8 bases line up with TRBD2. CDR3 length: 17 amino acids. V lost 3 bases to trimming and J lost 0 bases; unmatched junction nucleotides: 9. CDR1 MNHNS and CDR2 SASEGT come from the germline V gene. The CDR3 coding sequence is TGTGCCAGCAGTGAGCCGACTAGCGCAACGTACCAAGAGACCCAGTACTTC. Translating gives CASSEPTSATYQETQYF.